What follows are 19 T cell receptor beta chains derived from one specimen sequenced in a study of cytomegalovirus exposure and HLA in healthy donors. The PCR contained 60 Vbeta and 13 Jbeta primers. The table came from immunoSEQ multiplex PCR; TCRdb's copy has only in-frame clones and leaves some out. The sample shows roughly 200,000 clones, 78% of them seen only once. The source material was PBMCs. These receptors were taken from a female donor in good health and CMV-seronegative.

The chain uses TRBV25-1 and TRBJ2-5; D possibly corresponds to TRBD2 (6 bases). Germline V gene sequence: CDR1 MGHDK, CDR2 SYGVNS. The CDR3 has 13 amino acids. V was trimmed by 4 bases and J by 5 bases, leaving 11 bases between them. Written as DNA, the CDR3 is TGTGCCAGCAGTGCATCTAGCGTGGAGACCCAGTACTTC. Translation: CASSASSVETQYF.

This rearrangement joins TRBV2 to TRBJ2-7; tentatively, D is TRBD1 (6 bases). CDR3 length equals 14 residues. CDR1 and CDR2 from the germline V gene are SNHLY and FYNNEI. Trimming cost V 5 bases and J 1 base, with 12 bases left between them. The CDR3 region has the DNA TGTGCCAGCAGTCCACAGGGTAGTTCCTACGAGCAGTACTTC. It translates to CASSPQGSSYEQYF.

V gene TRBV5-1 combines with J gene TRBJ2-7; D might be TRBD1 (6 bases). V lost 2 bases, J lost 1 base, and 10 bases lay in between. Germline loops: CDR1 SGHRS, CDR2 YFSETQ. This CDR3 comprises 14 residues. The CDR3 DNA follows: TGCGCCAGCAGCTTCCGGGACAAGTCCTACGAGCAGTACTTC. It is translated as CASSFRDKSYEQYF.

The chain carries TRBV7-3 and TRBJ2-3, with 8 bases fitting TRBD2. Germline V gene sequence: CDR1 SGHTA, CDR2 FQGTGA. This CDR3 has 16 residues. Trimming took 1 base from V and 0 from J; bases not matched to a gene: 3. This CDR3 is CASSLRSSGSTDTQYF. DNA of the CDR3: TGTGCCAGCAGCTTAAGGTCTAGCGGGAGCACAGATACGCAGTATTTT.

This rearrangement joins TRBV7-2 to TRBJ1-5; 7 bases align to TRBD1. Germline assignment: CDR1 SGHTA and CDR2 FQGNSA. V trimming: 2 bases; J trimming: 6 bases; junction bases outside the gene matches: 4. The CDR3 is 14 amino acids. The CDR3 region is CASSLKGGSQPQHF. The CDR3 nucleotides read TGTGCCAGCAGCTTAAAAGGGGGCTCTCAGCCCCAGCATTTT.

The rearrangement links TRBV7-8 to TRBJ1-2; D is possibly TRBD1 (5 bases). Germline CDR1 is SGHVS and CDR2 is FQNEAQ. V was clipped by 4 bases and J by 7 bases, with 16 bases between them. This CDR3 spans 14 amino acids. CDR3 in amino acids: CASSSFTGEGGYTF. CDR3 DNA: TGTGCCAGCAGCTCTTTCACGGGGGAAGGTGGCTACACCTTC.

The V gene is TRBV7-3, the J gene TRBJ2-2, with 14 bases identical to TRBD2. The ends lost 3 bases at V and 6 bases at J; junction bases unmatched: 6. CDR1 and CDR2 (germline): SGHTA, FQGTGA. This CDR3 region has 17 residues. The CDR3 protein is CASSFSETSGGAGELFF. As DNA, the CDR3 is TGTGCCAGCAGCTTCTCCGAGACTAGCGGGGGGGCCGGGGAGCTGTTTTTT.

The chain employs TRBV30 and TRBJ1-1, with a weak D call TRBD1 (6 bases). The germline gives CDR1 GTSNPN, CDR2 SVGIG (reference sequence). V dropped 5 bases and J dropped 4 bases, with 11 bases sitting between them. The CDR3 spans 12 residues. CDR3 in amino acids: CAWAGVLTEAFF. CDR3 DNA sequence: TGTGCCTGGGCAGGGGTTCTCACTGAAGCTTTCTTT.

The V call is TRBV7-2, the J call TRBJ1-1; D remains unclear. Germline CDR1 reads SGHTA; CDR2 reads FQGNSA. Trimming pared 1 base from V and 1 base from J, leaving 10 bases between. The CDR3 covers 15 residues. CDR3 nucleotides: TGTGCCAGCAGCTTAGTGGCGGATCCGAACACTGAAGCTTTCTTT. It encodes CASSLVADPNTEAFF.

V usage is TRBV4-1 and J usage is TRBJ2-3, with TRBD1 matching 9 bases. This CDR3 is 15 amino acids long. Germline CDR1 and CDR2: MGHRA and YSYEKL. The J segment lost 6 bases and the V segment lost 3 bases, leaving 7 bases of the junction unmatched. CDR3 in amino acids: CASSHPGQGSDTQYF. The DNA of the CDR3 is TGCGCCAGCAGCCACCCGGGACAGGGCTCGGATACGCAGTATTTT.

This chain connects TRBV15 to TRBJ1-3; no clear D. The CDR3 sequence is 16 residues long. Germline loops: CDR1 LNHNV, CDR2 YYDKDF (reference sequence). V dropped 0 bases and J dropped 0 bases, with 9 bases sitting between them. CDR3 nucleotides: TGTGCCACCAGCAGAGATGCGGGAAGCTCTGGAAACACCATATATTTT. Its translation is CATSRDAGSSGNTIYF. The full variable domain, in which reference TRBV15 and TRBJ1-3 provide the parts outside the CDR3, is DAMVIQNPRYQVTQFGKPVTLSCSQTLNHNVMYWYQQKSSQAPKLLFHYYDKDFNNEADTPDNFQSRRPNTSFCFLDIRSPGLGDTAMYLCATSRDAGSSGNTIYFGEGSWLTVV.

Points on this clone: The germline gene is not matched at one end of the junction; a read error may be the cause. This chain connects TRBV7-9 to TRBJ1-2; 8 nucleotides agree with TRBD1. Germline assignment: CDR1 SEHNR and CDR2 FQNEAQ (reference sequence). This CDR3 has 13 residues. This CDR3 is CSSSLTGAEGYTF. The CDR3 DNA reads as TGTTCCAGCAGCCTGACAGGGGCTGAAGGCTACACCTTC. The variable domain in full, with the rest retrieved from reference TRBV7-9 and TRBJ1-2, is DTGVSQNPRHKITKRGQNVTFRCDPISEHNRLYWYRQTLGQGPEFLTYFQNEAQLEKSRLLSDRFSAERPKGSFSTLEIQRTEQGDSAMYLCSSSLTGAEGYTFGSGTRLTVV.

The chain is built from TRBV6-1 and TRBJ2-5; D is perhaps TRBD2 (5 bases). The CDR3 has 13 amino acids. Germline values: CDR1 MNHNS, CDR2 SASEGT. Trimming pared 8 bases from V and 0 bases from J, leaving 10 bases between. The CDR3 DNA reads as TGTGCCAGCGCCCAGGACTACCAAGAGACCCAGTACTTC. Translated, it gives CASAQDYQETQYF.

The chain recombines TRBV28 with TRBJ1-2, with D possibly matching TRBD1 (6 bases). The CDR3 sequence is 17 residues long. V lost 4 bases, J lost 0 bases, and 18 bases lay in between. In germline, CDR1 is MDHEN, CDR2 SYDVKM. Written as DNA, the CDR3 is TGTGCCAGCAGTTCCCGGACAGCCGCCCTCACTAACTATGGCTACACCTTC. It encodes CASSSRTAALTNYGYTF.

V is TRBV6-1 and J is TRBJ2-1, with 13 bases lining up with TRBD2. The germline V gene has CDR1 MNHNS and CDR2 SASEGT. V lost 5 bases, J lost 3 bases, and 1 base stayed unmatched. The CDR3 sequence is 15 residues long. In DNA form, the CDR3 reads TGTGCCAGCAGTTGGACTAGCGGGAGCTACAATGAGCAGTTCTTC. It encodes CASSWTSGSYNEQFF.

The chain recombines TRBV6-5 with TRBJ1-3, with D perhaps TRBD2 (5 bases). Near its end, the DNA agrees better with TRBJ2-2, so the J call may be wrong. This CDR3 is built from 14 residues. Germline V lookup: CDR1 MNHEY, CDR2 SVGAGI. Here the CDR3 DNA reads TGTGCCAGCAGTTACTCGAGGGTGGCCGGGGAGCTGTTTTTT. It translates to CASSYSRVAGELFF.

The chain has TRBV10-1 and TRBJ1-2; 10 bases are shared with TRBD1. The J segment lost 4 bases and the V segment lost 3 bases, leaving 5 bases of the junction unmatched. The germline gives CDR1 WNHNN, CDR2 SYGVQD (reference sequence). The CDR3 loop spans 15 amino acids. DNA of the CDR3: TGCGCCAGCAGTGATATAGGGACAGGGGCCTATGGCTACACCTTC. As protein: CASSDIGTGAYGYTF.

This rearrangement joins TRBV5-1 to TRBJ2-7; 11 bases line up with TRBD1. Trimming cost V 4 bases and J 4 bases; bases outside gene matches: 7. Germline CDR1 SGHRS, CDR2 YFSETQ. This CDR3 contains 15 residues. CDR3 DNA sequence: TGCGCCAGCAGCCCCGGACAGGGGGCGCTGTACGAGCAGTACTTC. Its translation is CASSPGQGALYEQYF.

CDR3 sequence: CASSFGTSGRENTGELFF. DNA for the CDR3: TGCGCCAGCAGTTTTGGGACTAGCGGGAGGGAGAACACCGGGGAGCTGTTTTTT. This rearrangement joins TRBV5-1 to TRBJ2-2; 16 nucleotides agree with TRBD2. The CDR3 runs to 18 residues. Germline loops: CDR1 SGHRS, CDR2 YFSETQ. The trim removed 5 bases at V and 1 base at J, leaving 5 bases unmatched. Drawing the rest from reference TRBV5-1 and TRBJ2-2, the complete variable domain is KAGVTQTPRYLIKTRGQQVTLSCSPISGHRSVSWYQQTPGQGLQFLFEYFSETQRNKGNFPGRFSGRQFSNSRSEMNVSTLELGDSALYLCASSFGTSGRENTGELFFGEGSRLTVL.